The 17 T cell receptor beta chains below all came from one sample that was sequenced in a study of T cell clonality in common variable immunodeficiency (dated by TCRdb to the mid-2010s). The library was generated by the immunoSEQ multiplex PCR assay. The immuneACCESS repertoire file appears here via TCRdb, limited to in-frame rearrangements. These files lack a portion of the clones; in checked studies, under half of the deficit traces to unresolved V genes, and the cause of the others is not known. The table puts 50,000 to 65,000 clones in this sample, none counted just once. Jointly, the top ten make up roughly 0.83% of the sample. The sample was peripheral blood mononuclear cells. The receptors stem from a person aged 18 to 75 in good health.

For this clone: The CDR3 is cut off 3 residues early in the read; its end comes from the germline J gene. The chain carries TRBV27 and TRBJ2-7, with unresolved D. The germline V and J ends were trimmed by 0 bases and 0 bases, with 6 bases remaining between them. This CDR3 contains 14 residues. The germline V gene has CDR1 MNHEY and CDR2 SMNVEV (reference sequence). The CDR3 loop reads CASSLSDSSYEQYF. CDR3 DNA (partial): TGTGCCAGCAGTTTATCCGACTCCTCCTACGAG.

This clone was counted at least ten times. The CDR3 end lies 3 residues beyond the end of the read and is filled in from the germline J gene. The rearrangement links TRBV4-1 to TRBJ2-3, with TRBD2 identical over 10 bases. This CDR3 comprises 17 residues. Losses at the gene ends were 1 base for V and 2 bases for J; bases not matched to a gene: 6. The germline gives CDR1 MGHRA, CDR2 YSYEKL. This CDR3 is CASSQVVGLAPTDTQYF. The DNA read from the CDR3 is TGCGCCAGCAGCCAAGTGGTGGGACTAGCGCCCACAGATACG.

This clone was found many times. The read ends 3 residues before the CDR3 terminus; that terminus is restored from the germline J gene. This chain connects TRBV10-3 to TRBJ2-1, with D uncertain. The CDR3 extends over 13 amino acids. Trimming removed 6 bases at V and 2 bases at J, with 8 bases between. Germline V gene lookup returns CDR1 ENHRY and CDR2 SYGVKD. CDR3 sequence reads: CAISLEPYNEQFF. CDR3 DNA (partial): TGTGCCATCAGCCTCGAGCCCTACAATGAG.

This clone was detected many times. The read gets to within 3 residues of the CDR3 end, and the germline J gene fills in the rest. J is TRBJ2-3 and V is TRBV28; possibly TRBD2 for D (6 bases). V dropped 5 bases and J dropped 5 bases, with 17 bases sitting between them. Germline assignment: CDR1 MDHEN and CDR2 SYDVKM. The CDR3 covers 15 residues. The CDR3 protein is CASSIAVGKVDTQYF. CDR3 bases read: TGTGCCAGCAGTATAGCGGTAGGGAAGGTAGATACG.

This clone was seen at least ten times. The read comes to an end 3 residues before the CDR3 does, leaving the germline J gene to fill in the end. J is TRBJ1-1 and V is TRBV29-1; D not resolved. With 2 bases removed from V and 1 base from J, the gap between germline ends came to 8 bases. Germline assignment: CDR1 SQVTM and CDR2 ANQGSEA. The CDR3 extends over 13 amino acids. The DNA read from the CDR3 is TGCAGCGTTGAACGGGTACCGAACACTGAA. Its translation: CSVERVPNTE. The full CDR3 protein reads CSVERVPNTEAFF.

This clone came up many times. CDR3 in amino acids: CASSSGQNLETQYF. CDR3 DNA (partial): TGCGCCAGCAGCTCCGGACAGAATCTAGAGACC. The J gene is TRBJ2-5, the V gene TRBV5-1, with D tentatively TRBD1 (6 bases). The read ends 3 residues early relative to the CDR3; the germline J gene fills the gap. V lost 3 bases and J lost 4, with 13 bases in between. The CDR3 contains 14 residues. Looked up from germline, CDR1 is SGHRS and CDR2 is YFSETQ.

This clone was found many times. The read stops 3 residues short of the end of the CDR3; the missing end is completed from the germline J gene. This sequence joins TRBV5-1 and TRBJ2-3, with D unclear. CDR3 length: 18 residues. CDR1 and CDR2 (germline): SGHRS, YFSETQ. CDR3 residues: CASSYGASALISQETQYF. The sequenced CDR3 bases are TGCGCCAGCAGCTATGGCGCGTCGGCACTAATTTCACAAGAGACG.

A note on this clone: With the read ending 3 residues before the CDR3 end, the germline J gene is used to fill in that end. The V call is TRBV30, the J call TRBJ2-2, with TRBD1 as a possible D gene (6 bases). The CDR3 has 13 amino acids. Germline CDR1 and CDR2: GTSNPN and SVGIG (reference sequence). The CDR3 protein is CAWSPQTGTPLFF. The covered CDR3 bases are TGTGCCTGGAGTCCGCAGACAGGAACACCG. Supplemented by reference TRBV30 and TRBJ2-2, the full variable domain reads SQTIHQWPATLVQPVGSPLSLECTVEGTSNPNLYWYRQAAGRGLQLLFYSVGIGQISSEVPQNLSASRPQDRQFILSSKKLLLSDSGFYLCAWSPQTGTPLFFGEGSRLTVL.

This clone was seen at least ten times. CDR3 residues: CSARDMGTANTEAFF. The sequenced CDR3 bases are TGCAGTGCTAGAGATATGGGGACAGCAAACACTGAA. This rearrangement joins TRBV20-1 to TRBJ1-1; 7 bases align to TRBD1. The read terminates 3 residues before the CDR3 end, so the remaining end is supplied by the germline J gene. V lost 0 bases, J lost 2 bases, and 6 bases stayed unmatched. CDR3 length equals 15 residues. Germline CDR1 and CDR2: DFQATT and SNEGSKA (reference sequence).

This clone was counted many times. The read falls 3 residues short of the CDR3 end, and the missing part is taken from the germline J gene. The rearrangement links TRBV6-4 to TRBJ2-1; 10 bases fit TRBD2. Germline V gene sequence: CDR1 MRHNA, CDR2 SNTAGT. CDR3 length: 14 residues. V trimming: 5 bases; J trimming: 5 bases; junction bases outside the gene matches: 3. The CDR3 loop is CASSLAGGHNEQFF. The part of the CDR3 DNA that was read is TGTGCCAGCAGTTTAGCGGGAGGACACAATGAG.

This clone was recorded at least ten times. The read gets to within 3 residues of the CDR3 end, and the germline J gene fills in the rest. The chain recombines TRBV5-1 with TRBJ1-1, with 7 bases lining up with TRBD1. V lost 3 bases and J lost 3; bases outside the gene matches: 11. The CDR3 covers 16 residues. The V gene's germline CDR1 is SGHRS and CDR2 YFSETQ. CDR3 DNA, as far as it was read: TGCGCCAGCAGCTCGGGAGAAGGGGGCACAGACACTGAA. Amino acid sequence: CASSSGEGGTDTE. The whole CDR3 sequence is CASSSGEGGTDTEAFF.

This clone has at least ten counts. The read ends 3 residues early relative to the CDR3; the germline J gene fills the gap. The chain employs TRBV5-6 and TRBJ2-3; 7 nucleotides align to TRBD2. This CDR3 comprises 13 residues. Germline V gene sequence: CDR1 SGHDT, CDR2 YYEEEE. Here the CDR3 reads CASSFLAEETQYF. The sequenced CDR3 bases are TGTGCCAGCAGCTTTCTAGCGGAAGAGACG.

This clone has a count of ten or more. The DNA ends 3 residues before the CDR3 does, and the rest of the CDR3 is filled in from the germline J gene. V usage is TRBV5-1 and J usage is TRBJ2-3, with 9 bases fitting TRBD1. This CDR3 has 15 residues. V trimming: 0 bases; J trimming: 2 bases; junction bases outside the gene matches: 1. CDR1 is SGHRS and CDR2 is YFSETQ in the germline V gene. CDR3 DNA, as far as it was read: TGCGCCAGCAGCTTGGGGACAGGGGTCACAGATACG. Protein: CASSLGTGVTDT. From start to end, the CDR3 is CASSLGTGVTDTQYF.

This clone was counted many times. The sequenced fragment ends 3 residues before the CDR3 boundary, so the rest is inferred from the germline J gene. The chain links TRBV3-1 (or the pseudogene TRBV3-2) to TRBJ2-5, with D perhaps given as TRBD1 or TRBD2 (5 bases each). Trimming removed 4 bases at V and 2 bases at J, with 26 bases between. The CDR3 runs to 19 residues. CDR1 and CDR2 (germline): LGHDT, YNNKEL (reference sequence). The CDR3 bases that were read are TGTGCCAGCAGCCCTAGGCCCCCGCCGCGAGGGGCGAGTCAAGAGACC. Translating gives CASSPRPPPRGASQET. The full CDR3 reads CASSPRPPPRGASQETQYF.

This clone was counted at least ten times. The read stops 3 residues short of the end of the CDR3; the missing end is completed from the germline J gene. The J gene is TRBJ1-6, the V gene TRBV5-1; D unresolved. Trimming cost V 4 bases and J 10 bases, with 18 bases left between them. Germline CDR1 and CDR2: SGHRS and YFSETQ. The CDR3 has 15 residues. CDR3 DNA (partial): TGCGCCAGCAGCCCACTCGACAATCGCAGGTCACCC. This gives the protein CASSPLDNRRSP. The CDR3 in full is CASSPLDNRRSPLHF.

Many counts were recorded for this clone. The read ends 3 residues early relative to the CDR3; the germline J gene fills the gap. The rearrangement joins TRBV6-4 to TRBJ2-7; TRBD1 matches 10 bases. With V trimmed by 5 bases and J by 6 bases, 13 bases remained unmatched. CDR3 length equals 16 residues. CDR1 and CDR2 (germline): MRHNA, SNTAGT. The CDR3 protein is CASSRLGQGFHGEQYF. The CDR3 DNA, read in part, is TGTGCCAGCAGTAGATTGGGACAGGGGTTTCACGGCGAG.

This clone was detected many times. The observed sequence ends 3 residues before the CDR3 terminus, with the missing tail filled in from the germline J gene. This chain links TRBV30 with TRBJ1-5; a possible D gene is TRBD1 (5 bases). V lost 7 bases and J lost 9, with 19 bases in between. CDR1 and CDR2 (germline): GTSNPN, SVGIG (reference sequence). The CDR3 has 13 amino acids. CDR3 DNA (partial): TGTGCCTCTTCGGGGACTAGCGGGATGCCC. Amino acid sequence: CASSGTSGMP. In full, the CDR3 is CASSGTSGMPQHF.